Listed below are T cell receptor beta chains from one sample, sequenced in a study of blood T cell repertoires in COVID-19. Method: immunoSEQ multiplex PCR; TCRdb's copy keeps in-frame clones and lacks some. The data hold a few hundred thousand clones, with approximately 85% observed a single time. The sequenced sample consisted of peripheral blood. These receptors all stem from a man aged 50 to 59 with active or convalescent COVID-19. Both conserved end residues are part of each CDR3. D genes are given only for firm matches. For some rows the clone size is stated as once, few or many, or as a class when expanded; others skip it.

j_call clone_size v_call d_call cdr3_nt cdr3_aa
TRBJ2-1 - TRBV7-3 - TGTGCCAGCAGCCCCACTTCTAGCCCCGGTGAGCAGTTCTTC CASSPTSSPGEQFF
TRBJ1-1 - TRBV19 - TGTGCCAGTAGTATCGGGGGACGGTTGAACACTGAAGCTTTCTTT CASSIGGRLNTEAFF
TRBJ2-5 - TRBV5-4 TRBD2 TGTGCCAGCAGCTTCGGACTAGCGGGAGGGGAAGAGACCCAGTACTTC CASSFGLAGGEETQYF
TRBJ2-1 - TRBV6-6 TRBD1 TGTGCCAGCAGTCAACAGGGGGCAAGTAGTACCTACAATGAGCAGTTCTTC CASSQQGASSTYNEQFF
TRBJ1-1 - TRBV30 - TGTGCCTGGAGTGAAAATACCGGGGGTCAAGCTTTCTTT CAWSENTGGQAFF
TRBJ2-2 few TRBV30 TRBD2 TGTGCCGGGGGACTAGCGGGTGCCGGGGAGCTGTTTTTT CAGGLAGAGELFF
TRBJ2-7 - TRBV6-1 TRBD1 TGTGCCAGCAGTGAATATAGGGGGCGCCCCTACGAGCAGTACTTC CASSEYRGRPYEQYF
TRBJ2-3 - TRBV19 - TGTGCCAGTAGAGGAGGGATAGTCACAGATACGCAGTATTTT CASRGGIVTDTQYF
TRBJ1-4 - TRBV7-9 TRBD1 TGTGCCAGCAGCTTTGATCGACAGGGGTCCGGAGAAAAACTGTTTTTT CASSFDRQGSGEKLFF
TRBJ2-3 - TRBV6-4 TRBD2 TGTGCCAGCAGTGAAAGCGGGAGTGCAGATACGCAGTATTTT CASSESGSADTQYF
TRBJ2-3 - TRBV29-1 - TGCAGCGTTGTTAGCGGTCCTAGCACAGATACGCAGTATTTT CSVVSGPSTDTQYF
TRBJ1-1 - TRBV7-6 TRBD1 TGTGCCAGCAGCCAGAGGACAGGAATGAACACTGAAGCTTTCTTT CASSQRTGMNTEAFF
TRBJ2-3 - TRBV7-9 - TGTGCCAGCAGCTTACCTGCGGAGTGGGATACGCAGTATTTT CASSLPAEWDTQYF
TRBJ2-1 - TRBV5-4 TRBD2 TGTGCCAGCAGCCCCGGGACTAGCAATGAGCAGTTCTTC CASSPGTSNEQFF
TRBJ2-2 - TRBV4-3 TRBD2 TGCGCCAGCAGCCCTAGCGGGAGAAAGACCGGGGAGCTGTTTTTT CASSPSGRKTGELFF
TRBJ2-5 - TRBV30 - TGTGCCTGGAGTAACTACGGGCAGGGATGGGAGACCCAGTACTTC CAWSNYGQGWETQYF
TRBJ2-7 few TRBV6-2/TRBV6-3 - TGTGCCAGCAGTTATGTAACTGCTCCCTACGAGCAGTACTTC CASSYVTAPYEQYF
TRBJ2-3 - TRBV6-2/TRBV6-3 TRBD1 TGTGCCAGCAGTTACTTGGGACAGGGGGCTTCAGATACGCAGTATTTT CASSYLGQGASDTQYF
TRBJ1-2 - TRBV12-5 - TGTGCTAGTGGTTTGGCCCCCGGGGGGCAAGACACCTTC CASGLAPGGQDTF
TRBJ2-2 - TRBV5-1 - TGCGCCAGCAGCTTGGAATCTACTCCGACCGGGGAGCTGTTTTTT CASSLESTPTGELFF
TRBJ1-1 - TRBV5-8 TRBD1 TGTGCCAGCAGCGGTGACAGGGGAGGCACTGAAGCTTTCTTT CASSGDRGGTEAFF
TRBJ1-2 - TRBV4-2 - TGTGCCAGCAGCCAAGAGATACCCGGGACTTCGGCCCCCTATGGCTACACCTTC CASSQEIPGTSAPYGYTF
TRBJ2-2 - TRBV2 TRBD2 TGTGCCAGCAGTGTTCAAAGCGGGAGTTACACCGGGGAGCTGTTTTTT CASSVQSGSYTGELFF
TRBJ1-1 - TRBV6-6 TRBD1 TGTGCCAGCAGTTCCCCGACAGGGTTGGGCACTGAAGCTTTCTTT CASSSPTGLGTEAFF
TRBJ2-3 - TRBV25-1 - TGTGCCAGCAGTGGCCCAGGACAGCAAGCACTGTATTTT CASSGPGQQALYF
TRBJ2-3 few TRBV7-6 - TGTGCCAGCAGCTCTCGCCCAACTAGCACAGATACGCAGTATTTT CASSSRPTSTDTQYF
TRBJ2-7 - TRBV11-2 - TGTGCCAGCAGCTTAGAGGTGCGGTACGAGCAGTACTTC CASSLEVRYEQYF
TRBJ1-6 - TRBV12-3/TRBV12-4 - TGTGCCAGCAGTTTAAACTCCGGGTGGCCCCTCCACTTT CASSLNSGWPLHF
TRBJ2-7 - TRBV4-1 - TGCGCCAGCAGCCAAGGAAGGTGGGGAGCGGGCGCCTACGAGCAGTACTTC CASSQGRWGAGAYEQYF
TRBJ2-2 - TRBV5-1 - TGCGCCAGCAGGGGGGGTTCCTTTGCGAACACCGGGGAGCTGTTTTTT CASRGGSFANTGELFF
TRBJ2-3 - TRBV12-3/TRBV12-4 - TGTGCCAGCAGTCCTCAGGGCGGAGATACGCAGTATTTT CASSPQGGDTQYF
TRBJ2-7 once TRBV5-1 TRBD1 TGCGCCAGCAGCAATCCCGGACAGGGGAGTCCCTACGAGCAGTACTTC CASSNPGQGSPYEQYF
TRBJ2-7 - TRBV18 TRBD1 TGTGCCAGCTCACCACAGGGACAGGAATTGGAGCAGTACTTC CASSPQGQELEQYF
TRBJ2-3 - TRBV12-3/TRBV12-4 - TGTGCCAGCAACCAGAACACAGATACGCAGTATTTT CASNQNTDTQYF
TRBJ1-4 - TRBV18 - TGTGCCAGCTCACCCGAGAAAAAACTGTTTTTT CASSPEKKLFF
TRBJ1-2 - TRBV9 - TGTGCCAGCAGCGTAGGCGGGACCTACTTGGGGGGCTACACCTTC CASSVGGTYLGGYTF
TRBJ1-4 - TRBV9 TRBD1 TGTGCCAGCAGCGAGACAGGGGGCCTACATGAGAAACTGTTTTTT CASSETGGLHEKLFF
TRBJ1-5 once TRBV18 - TGTGCCAGCTCACCGGGTACATCAGGATATAGCAATCAGCCCCAGCATTTT CASSPGTSGYSNQPQHF
TRBJ2-5 once TRBV11-3 - TGTGCCAGCAGCTTAGGGACTACCGAGGGGGAGACCCAGTACTTC CASSLGTTEGETQYF
TRBJ2-5 - TRBV3-1/TRBV3-2 - TGTGCCAGCAGCCAAGGTGGTAGCAGACAAGAGACCCAGTACTTC CASSQGGSRQETQYF
TRBJ2-1 - TRBV27 TRBD2 TGTGCCAGCAGTTTAGGACCCCTGGCGGGAGGTGGGGCAGCCCTAAATGAGCAGTTCTTC CASSLGPLAGGGAALNEQFF
TRBJ1-5 - TRBV2 TRBD1 TGTGCCAGCAGTTGGGACAGGGGTCAGCCCCAGCATTTT CASSWDRGQPQHF